This is a list of T cell receptor beta chains from one sample in a study of T cell responses to AZD1222 COVID-19 vaccine. The repertoire was sequenced with immunoSEQ multiplex PCR; TCRdb's copy has only in-frame clones and lacks some. The sample has fewer than 200,000 clones; about 92% are singletons. The sequenced sample was peripheral blood, obtained on day 0 of AZD1222 vaccination. These receptors were collected from an adult in good health. Both conserved end residues are part of each CDR3. The D gene is left open where the match is weak. Some rows mark clone size as missing; the rest say once, few, many or name a class of expanded clone.

-,TRBV10-3,15,TRBJ2-1,-,CAITRAGGRADEQFF,TGTGCCATCACCAGAGCGGGTGGCAGGGCGGATGAGCAGTTCTTC
-,TRBV15,16,TRBJ1-4,-,CATSLDPLWGTEKLFF,TGTGCCACCAGCCTGGACCCCCTTTGGGGAACTGAAAAACTGTTTTTT
-,TRBV4-1,15,TRBJ1-1,-,CASSQEYRVATEAFF,TGCGCCAGCAGCCAAGAGTACAGGGTTGCCACTGAAGCTTTCTTT
-,TRBV11-2,14,TRBJ1-3,-,CASSKGSHGNTIYF,TGTGCCAGCAGCAAAGGGAGCCATGGAAACACCATATATTTT
-,TRBV7-9,16,TRBJ1-3,once,CASSFDRLSSGNTIYF,TGTGCCAGCAGCTTTGACAGGTTGAGCTCTGGAAACACCATATATTTT
-,TRBV7-8,16,TRBJ1-3,-,CASSLMGQPSGNTIYF,TGTGCCAGCAGCTTAATGGGCCAACCTTCTGGAAACACCATATATTTT
-,TRBV7-9,15,TRBJ1-2,once,CASSLTEISSSGYTF,TGTGCCAGCAGCTTAACGGAGATTTCTAGTTCTGGCTACACCTTC
TRBD2,TRBV19,14,TRBJ2-1,-,CASSIGVAGGVEFF,TGTGCCAGTAGTATCGGGGTAGCGGGGGGTGTGGAGTTCTTC
-,TRBV5-1,14,TRBJ1-1,-,CASREGGQHTEAFF,TGCGCCAGCAGGGAAGGGGGGCAGCACACTGAAGCTTTCTTT
TRBD1,TRBV27,13,TRBJ2-1,-,CASMGQKNNEQFF,TGTGCCAGCATGGGACAGAAAAACAATGAGCAGTTCTTC
-,TRBV28,13,TRBJ1-5,-,CASNRDSNQPQHF,TGTGCCAGCAACAGGGATAGCAATCAGCCCCAGCATTTT
-,TRBV6-1,13,TRBJ1-5,-,CASSERRDQPQHF,TGTGCCAGCAGTGAACGGCGAGACCAGCCCCAGCATTTT
-,TRBV3-1/TRBV3-2,15,TRBJ1-1,-,CASSQEEGLGTEAFF,TGTGCCAGCAGCCAAGAGGAGGGTCTGGGCACTGAAGCTTTCTTT
TRBD2,TRBV15,17,TRBJ2-1,-,CATSSRTSPSPYNEQFF,TGTGCCACCAGCTCCCGGACTAGCCCTTCTCCCTACAATGAGCAGTTCTTC
-,TRBV5-1,15,TRBJ2-1,-,CASSLDRGDYNEQFF,TGCGCCAGCAGCTTGGACCGGGGTGACTACAATGAGCAGTTCTTC
TRBD2,TRBV7-3,15,TRBJ2-1,-,CASSLMASGSREQFF,TGTGCCAGCAGCTTAATGGCTAGCGGGTCTCGAGAGCAGTTCTTC
TRBD1,TRBV11-2,13,TRBJ1-2,-,CASSAQGAYGYTF,TGTGCCAGCAGCGCACAGGGGGCGTATGGCTACACCTTC
-,TRBV21-1,13,TRBJ1-2,-,CASISGGRNGYTF,TGTGCCAGCATCTCAGGGGGTCGGAATGGCTACACCTTC
-,TRBV19,11,TRBJ1-1,-,CASIGIAEAFF,TGTGCCAGTATAGGGATTGCTGAAGCTTTCTTT
-,TRBV7-9,15,TRBJ1-4,-,CASSQGRGRDEKLFF,TGTGCCAGCAGCCAAGGAAGGGGGAGGGACGAAAAACTGTTTTTT
-,TRBV19,17,TRBJ1-5,-,CASSIVDRFFSNQPQHF,TGTGCCAGTAGTATAGTCGACAGGTTTTTCAGCAATCAGCCCCAGCATTTT
TRBD2,TRBV6-5,15,TRBJ2-7,-,CASSYNSGNKYEQYF,TGTGCCAGCAGCTACAATAGCGGGAACAAGTACGAGCAGTACTTC
-,TRBV29-1,14,TRBJ1-3,-,CSVDPTGSGNTIYF,TGCAGCGTTGATCCGACAGGCTCTGGAAACACCATATATTTT
-,TRBV6-1,13,TRBJ1-2,-,CASSETRDYGYTF,TGTGCCAGCAGTGAAACCAGGGACTATGGCTACACCTTC
-,TRBV7-8,12,TRBJ1-5,once,CASSSQNQPQHF,TGTGCCAGCAGCTCGCAAAATCAGCCCCAGCATTTT
-,TRBV7-9,13,TRBJ2-7,-,CASSFTTGYEQYF,TGTGCCAGCAGCTTCACGACAGGCTACGAGCAGTACTTC
-,TRBV28,14,TRBJ1-1,-,CASSLRSGSSEAFF,TGTGCCAGCAGCCTCCGATCGGGGTCCTCTGAAGCTTTCTTT
-,TRBV30,13,TRBJ1-2,-,CAWTGHMFYGYTF,TGTGCCTGGACGGGACATATGTTCTATGGCTACACCTTC
-,TRBV25-1,12,TRBJ1-1,-,CASSRSYTEAFF,TGTGCCAGCAGTAGAAGTTACACTGAAGCTTTCTTT
-,TRBV7-6,17,TRBJ1-3,once,CASSRWPETHSGNTIYF,TGTGCCAGCAGCCGATGGCCGGAAACCCACTCTGGAAACACCATATATTTT
-,TRBV7-2,11,TRBJ1-1,-,CASIEGVLAFF,TGTGCCAGCATCGAGGGGGTCCTGGCTTTCTTT
-,TRBV6-2/TRBV6-3,12,TRBJ1-1,-,CASSYSANEAFF,TGTGCCAGCAGTTACTCGGCCAATGAAGCTTTCTTT
-,TRBV7-2,13,TRBJ1-5,-,CASSLWGGQPQHF,TGTGCCAGCAGCTTATGGGGGGGTCAGCCCCAGCATTTT
-,TRBV27,16,TRBJ1-1,once,CASSLWAGGMNTEAFF,TGTGCCAGCAGTTTATGGGCAGGAGGTATGAACACTGAAGCTTTCTTT
-,TRBV6-5,15,TRBJ1-5,-,CASSYSGQHSQPQHF,TGTGCCAGCAGTTACTCCGGACAGCATTCCCAGCCCCAGCATTTT
-,TRBV6-5,14,TRBJ1-5,-,CASSRTRSNQPQHF,TGTGCCAGCAGTAGAACACGCAGCAATCAGCCCCAGCATTTT
-,TRBV4-1,14,TRBJ1-1,-,CASSHADGNTEAFF,TGCGCCAGCAGCCATGCCGACGGCAACACTGAAGCTTTCTTT
-,TRBV2,12,TRBJ1-1,few,CASTPAVTEAFF,TGTGCCAGCACTCCGGCGGTAACTGAAGCTTTCTTT
-,TRBV14,14,TRBJ1-1,once,CASSQEGRSTEAFF,TGTGCCAGCAGCCAAGAAGGCCGGAGCACTGAAGCTTTCTTT
-,TRBV3-1/TRBV3-2,15,TRBJ1-3,-,CASSQERSSGNTIYF,TGTGCCAGCAGCCAAGAGCGGAGCTCTGGAAACACCATATATTTT
-,TRBV7-9,12,TRBJ1-1,-,CASSYQGSEAFF,TGTGCCAGCAGCTACCAGGGTTCTGAAGCTTTCTTT
-,TRBV6-6,16,TRBJ1-2,-,CASSGPGTITNYGYTF,TGTGCCAGCAGCGGCCCCGGGACAATAACTAACTATGGCTACACCTTC